This is a list of T cell receptor beta chains from one sample in a study of blood T cell repertoires in COVID-19. Clones were read by immunoSEQ multiplex PCR, and TCRdb kept only the in-frame ones, dropping some. The repertoire has about 44,000 clones, under 90% of them found once; the top ten carry less than 5%. Specimen: peripheral blood. The origin of the receptors is a woman between 70 and 85 years old with acute or convalescent COVID-19. Both conserved end residues are part of each CDR3. The D gene is left open where the match is weak. Clone sizes are given selectively: once, few, many, or a class where the clone is expanded.

V gene	clone size	CDR3 length	J gene	D gene	CDR3 protein	CDR3 DNA
TRBV19	NA	18	TRBJ1-5	NA	CASSIVGGSVGGPQPQHF	TGTGCCAGTAGTATAGTCGGAGGGTCGGTGGGCGGCCCCCAGCCCCAGCATTTT
TRBV2	NA	15	TRBJ2-4	NA	CASSTPGAVGNIQYF	TGTGCCAGCAGTACCCCTGGGGCGGTGGGCAACATTCAGTACTTC
TRBV7-3	NA	16	TRBJ2-5	TRBD2	CASSPKERGNQETQYF	TGTGCCAGCAGCCCTAAGGAGCGGGGTAACCAAGAGACCCAGTACTTC
TRBV7-2	NA	15	TRBJ1-3	NA	CASSPGIRLGNTIYF	TGTGCCAGCAGCCCCGGGATCCGACTGGGAAACACCATATATTTT
TRBV7-6	NA	16	TRBJ2-5	TRBD1	CASSTRTGERRETQYF	TGTGCCAGCAGCACGAGGACAGGGGAGAGGAGAGAGACCCAGTACTTC
TRBV2	few	13	TRBJ2-7	NA	CARRPTGSYEQYF	TGTGCCCGAAGACCGACAGGCTCCTACGAGCAGTACTTC
TRBV11-2	NA	14	TRBJ1-1	TRBD1	CASTWDRPNTEAFF	TGTGCCAGCACCTGGGACAGGCCGAACACTGAAGCTTTCTTT
TRBV6-5	NA	15	TRBJ1-2	NA	CASSYGQGGSFGYTF	TGTGCCAGCAGTTACGGTCAGGGAGGGAGTTTTGGCTACACCTTC
TRBV5-1	few	15	TRBJ2-3	TRBD1	CASSPQGATTDTQYF	TGCGCCAGCAGCCCTCAGGGGGCGACGACAGATACGCAGTATTTT
TRBV9	NA	15	TRBJ2-7	TRBD1	CASSPRTGASYEQYF	TGTGCCAGCAGCCCCCGGACAGGGGCTTCCTACGAGCAGTACTTC
TRBV7-9	NA	14	TRBJ1-2	TRBD1	CASSLVPGGYGYTF	TGTGCCAGCAGCTTAGTGCCAGGGGGCTATGGCTACACCTTC
TRBV27	NA	18	TRBJ2-7	TRBD2	CASSFASRQGGRSYEQYF	TGTGCCAGCAGCTTCGCTTCGCGTCAGGGCGGGAGGAGCTACGAGCAGTACTTC
TRBV6-5	few	15	TRBJ2-5	TRBD2	CASSPSLAGGETQYF	TGTGCCAGCAGTCCCTCACTAGCGGGAGGAGAGACCCAGTACTTC
TRBV18	NA	17	TRBJ2-2	TRBD2	CASSRSGTSKVTGELFF	TGTGCCAGCTCACGGTCCGGGACTAGCAAAGTGACTGGGGAGCTGTTTTTT
TRBV21-1	NA	12	TRBJ2-5	NA	CASKGLESTQYF	TGTGCCAGCAAAGGACTAGAATCGACCCAGTACTTC
TRBV10-3	NA	13	TRBJ2-5	TRBD1	CAISEDRGETQYF	TGTGCCATCAGTGAGGACAGGGGAGAGACCCAGTACTTC
TRBV3-1/TRBV3-2	NA	15	TRBJ2-5	NA	CASSPRGFTQETQYF	TGTGCCAGCAGCCCCCGGGGATTCACCCAAGAGACCCAGTACTTC
TRBV11-2	NA	14	TRBJ2-7	NA	CASSLVGSSYEQYF	TGTGCCAGCAGCTTAGTTGGCAGCTCCTACGAGCAGTACTTC
TRBV2	once	16	TRBJ2-7	NA	CASSVFKDSLSYEQYF	TGTGCCAGCAGTGTTTTTAAGGACAGCCTATCCTACGAGCAGTACTTC
TRBV11-3	NA	15	TRBJ2-1	TRBD2	CASSLPSGRRNEQFF	TGTGCCAGCAGCTTACCTAGCGGGAGAAGGAATGAGCAGTTCTTC
TRBV3-1/TRBV3-2	NA	14	TRBJ2-7	NA	CASSQQGSAGEQYF	TGTGCCAGCAGCCAACAGGGGTCCGCCGGCGAGCAGTACTTC
TRBV7-9	once	16	TRBJ2-1	TRBD1	CASSLEGAGAYNEQFF	TGTGCCAGCAGCTTAGAGGGGGCGGGCGCCTACAATGAGCAGTTCTTC
TRBV29-1	NA	13	TRBJ2-6	NA	CSVHKSGANVLTF	TGCAGCGTTCACAAATCGGGGGCCAACGTCCTGACTTTC
TRBV14	NA	16	TRBJ2-7	TRBD1	CASSQRPGTGIYEQYF	TGTGCCAGCAGCCAAAGACCCGGGACAGGGATCTACGAGCAGTACTTC
TRBV7-9	NA	14	TRBJ1-1	TRBD1	CASSLGTGNTEAFF	TGTGCCAGCAGCTTAGGGACAGGGAACACTGAAGCTTTCTTT
TRBV9	NA	18	TRBJ2-1	NA	CASSAPRGTTNFYNEQFF	TGTGCCAGCAGCGCCCCCCGCGGGACCACGAATTTTTACAATGAGCAGTTCTTC
TRBV7-2	NA	15	TRBJ2-7	NA	CASSLGPGIVYEQYF	TGTGCCAGCAGCTTAGGGCCGGGGATAGTCTACGAGCAGTACTTC
TRBV28	NA	15	TRBJ2-3	TRBD2	CASSFASGRADTQYF	TGTGCCAGCAGTTTTGCTAGCGGGAGGGCAGATACGCAGTATTTT
TRBV9	few	14	TRBJ2-7	NA	CASSAGTSGYEQYF	TGTGCCAGCAGCGCCGGGACCAGCGGGTACGAGCAGTACTTC
TRBV7-9	NA	15	TRBJ2-3	TRBD2	CASSSTSGPTDTQYF	TGTGCCAGCAGCTCGACTAGCGGCCCCACAGATACGCAGTATTTT
TRBV7-6	NA	16	TRBJ2-5	TRBD1	CASSLAVGTGKETQYF	TGTGCCAGCAGCTTAGCTGTGGGGACAGGGAAAGAGACCCAGTACTTC
TRBV7-3	NA	19	TRBJ2-1	TRBD2	CASSLSSGDSKSERREQFF	TGTGCCAGCAGCTTATCTAGCGGAGATAGTAAAAGTGAACGTCGAGAGCAGTTCTTC
TRBV28	NA	15	TRBJ1-6	NA	CASTLGGVGNSPLHF	TGTGCCAGCACCCTTGGCGGGGTTGGCAATTCACCCCTCCACTTT
TRBV12-5	NA	13	TRBJ2-2	NA	CASGLVRGAELFF	TGTGCTAGTGGTTTGGTAAGAGGTGCGGAGCTGTTTTTT
TRBV5-8	NA	13	TRBJ2-7	TRBD1	CASSLAGGDEQYF	TGTGCCAGCAGCTTGGCAGGGGGCGACGAGCAGTACTTC
TRBV7-2	NA	14	TRBJ1-5	NA	CASSLAHGNQPQHF	TGTGCCAGCAGCTTAGCACATGGCAATCAGCCCCAGCATTTT
TRBV7-2	NA	15	TRBJ2-4	TRBD2	CASSPVAGGKNIQYF	TGTGCCAGCAGCCCCGTAGCGGGAGGCAAAAACATTCAGTACTTC
TRBV28	NA	14	TRBJ2-3	NA	CASPPAGRTDTQYF	TGTGCCAGTCCTCCCGCAGGGCGGACAGATACGCAGTATTTT
TRBV11-2	once	18	TRBJ2-1	TRBD2	CASSPWTSGGSSYNEQFF	TGTGCCAGCAGCCCCTGGACTAGCGGGGGGAGCTCCTACAATGAGCAGTTCTTC
TRBV4-2	NA	17	TRBJ1-6	NA	CASSQVQGSRSNSPLHF	TGTGCCAGCAGCCAAGTCCAGGGTAGTAGGTCTAATTCACCCCTCCACTTT